Listed below are T cell receptor beta chains from one sample, sequenced in a study of blood T cell repertoires in COVID-19. Sequenced by immunoSEQ multiplex PCR; TCRdb stores in-frame clones only, minus some. Found here are around 170,000 clones, roughly 86% of them singletons; the top ten hold about 9.6%. Sequencing input: PBMCs or T cells enriched from blood (not recorded which). The receptors stem from a woman in her 30s who had recovered from COVID-19. Each CDR3 is given with its conserved first and last residue. The D gene is left open where the match is weak. Some rows have no size entry. The others give once, few or many, or a class for an expanded clone.

clone size: .
D gene: .
V gene: TRBV2
J gene: TRBJ2-5
CDR3 DNA: TGTGCCAGCAGTGGGGCTGCCCTGGGGGCAGAGACCCAGTACTTC
CDR3 protein: CASSGAALGAETQYF

clone size: .
D gene: .
V gene: TRBV7-8
J gene: TRBJ2-1
CDR3 DNA: TGTGCCAGCTCGCGAGCGGAGGTGGACAATGAGCAGTTCTTC
CDR3 protein: CASSRAEVDNEQFF

clone size: .
D gene: .
V gene: TRBV2
J gene: TRBJ1-5
CDR3 DNA: TGTGCCAGCAGTGTTGTGACAGTTAATCAGCCCCAGCATTTT
CDR3 protein: CASSVVTVNQPQHF

clone size: .
D gene: TRBD1
V gene: TRBV5-4
J gene: TRBJ2-7
CDR3 DNA: TGTGCCAGCAGCAGACAGGGTATCTACGAGCAGTACTTC
CDR3 protein: CASSRQGIYEQYF

clone size: many
D gene: TRBD1
V gene: TRBV5-1
J gene: TRBJ1-1
CDR3 DNA: TGCGCCAGCAGCACGGACAGGGGAAACACTGAAGCTTTCTTT
CDR3 protein: CASSTDRGNTEAFF

clone size: .
D gene: .
V gene: TRBV28
J gene: TRBJ1-4
CDR3 DNA: TGTGCCACCCGAGGGGGTGGGTCTAATGAAAAACTGTTTTTT
CDR3 protein: CATRGGGSNEKLFF

clone size: .
D gene: TRBD1
V gene: TRBV6-2/TRBV6-3
J gene: TRBJ1-5
CDR3 DNA: TGTGCCAGCAGCCCTACAGGGGGTGGTAGCAATCAGCCCCAGCATTTT
CDR3 protein: CASSPTGGGSNQPQHF

clone size: once
D gene: TRBD2
V gene: TRBV9
J gene: TRBJ2-2
CDR3 DNA: TGTGCCAGCAGCGAGCGGGGACTAGCCCCCCTGGCCAACACCGGGGAGCTGTTTTTT
CDR3 protein: CASSERGLAPLANTGELFF

clone size: .
D gene: .
V gene: TRBV18
J gene: TRBJ1-6
CDR3 DNA: TGTGCCAGCTCGCTAAACAGCATTCAAGGAGGCTATAATTCACCCCTCCACTTT
CDR3 protein: CASSLNSIQGGYNSPLHF

clone size: once
D gene: TRBD1
V gene: TRBV6-4
J gene: TRBJ1-2
CDR3 DNA: TGTGCCAGCAGTAGGGACAGACGAGGTGGCTACACCTTC
CDR3 protein: CASSRDRRGGYTF

clone size: .
D gene: TRBD2
V gene: TRBV5-1
J gene: TRBJ2-7
CDR3 DNA: TGCGCCAGCAGCTTGTATCTGCGGGAGGGCGATGAGCAGTACTTC
CDR3 protein: CASSLYLREGDEQYF

clone size: .
D gene: TRBD1
V gene: TRBV27
J gene: TRBJ1-2
CDR3 DNA: TGTGCCAGCAGTGCCGGGACAGGATATGGCTACACCTTC
CDR3 protein: CASSAGTGYGYTF

clone size: .
D gene: TRBD1
V gene: TRBV25-1
J gene: TRBJ1-2
CDR3 DNA: TGTGCCAGCAGTGGGCAGGGGGCCGACTATGGCTACACCTTC
CDR3 protein: CASSGQGADYGYTF

clone size: .
D gene: .
V gene: TRBV24-1
J gene: TRBJ1-1
CDR3 DNA: TGTGCCACCAGTGTCAGGGGCGGTACTGAGGCTTTCTTT
CDR3 protein: CATSVRGGTEAFF

clone size: .
D gene: TRBD2
V gene: TRBV28
J gene: TRBJ2-7
CDR3 DNA: TGTGCCAGCAGTGGGGGGACTAGCGGGAACTACGAGCAGTACTTC
CDR3 protein: CASSGGTSGNYEQYF

clone size: few
D gene: .
V gene: TRBV19
J gene: TRBJ2-1
CDR3 DNA: TGTGCCAGTAGTACTACAGGGCTATTCACCTACAATGAGCAGTTCTTC
CDR3 protein: CASSTTGLFTYNEQFF

clone size: .
D gene: .
V gene: TRBV7-8
J gene: TRBJ1-4
CDR3 DNA: TGTGCCAGCAGCCAAAACGAGGGCTTAGCTGAAAAACTGTTTTTT
CDR3 protein: CASSQNEGLAEKLFF

clone size: .
D gene: .
V gene: TRBV18
J gene: TRBJ2-3
CDR3 DNA: TGTGCCAGCTCACCCACCCGGGGGGCGGGGAGTGGAGATACGCAGTATTTT
CDR3 protein: CASSPTRGAGSGDTQYF

clone size: .
D gene: .
V gene: TRBV6-5
J gene: TRBJ1-4
CDR3 DNA: TGTGCCAGCAGCCATAATGGAGCAACTAATGAAAAACTGTTTTTT
CDR3 protein: CASSHNGATNEKLFF

clone size: few
D gene: TRBD2
V gene: TRBV9
J gene: TRBJ2-7
CDR3 DNA: TGTGCCAGCAGCGAGCCCCCTGGGACTAGCGGGAGGTACGAGCAGTACTTC
CDR3 protein: CASSEPPGTSGRYEQYF

clone size: .
D gene: TRBD1
V gene: TRBV7-9
J gene: TRBJ2-7
CDR3 DNA: TGTGCCAGCAGCTCGACCAGGTGGACAGGAACCTACGAGCAGTACTTC
CDR3 protein: CASSSTRWTGTYEQYF

clone size: .
D gene: .
V gene: TRBV6-4
J gene: TRBJ1-1
CDR3 DNA: TGTGCCAGCAGTGACTCGAGAGGGCAGACTGAAGCTTTCTTT
CDR3 protein: CASSDSRGQTEAFF